These 27 T cell receptor beta chains originate from one sample sequenced in a study of beta chain features in type 1 diabetes. The authors reverse transcribed all of the isolated RNA, so sequencing captured expressed TCRB transcripts. Profiling relied on immunoSEQ multiplex PCR, and the TCRdb table lists in-frame clones only, not all of them. The sample holds roughly 300,000 clones, 8% seen once. Material: central memory CD4+ T cells from blood. Receptor source: a woman aged 18 to 35 in good health.

Only a few counts were recorded for this clone. The chain couples TRBV7-9 to TRBJ2-5; 9 bases match TRBD1. Germline V gene sequence: CDR1 SEHNR, CDR2 FQNEAQ (reference sequence). The CDR3 is 16 amino acids. The V and J ends lost 5 bases and 5 bases, in that order; junction bases with no gene match: 12. The CDR3 protein is CASSHYLTGGLETQYF. Here the CDR3 DNA reads TGTGCCAGCAGCCACTACTTGACAGGGGGTTTGGAGACCCAGTACTTC.

This clone was seen more than once but under ten times. The chain has TRBV5-4 and TRBJ2-1; no clear D gene. The CDR3 length is 15 residues. The V gene's germline CDR1 is SGHNT and CDR2 YYREEE (reference sequence). V lost 1 base and J 5 bases, leaving 13 bases between the germline ends. The CDR3 sequence: CASSLRANKDNEQFF. The DNA of the CDR3 is TGTGCCAGCAGCTTGAGAGCTAACAAGGACAATGAGCAGTTCTTC.

DNA for the CDR3: TGTGCCAGCAGACCTGGACTAGCCTACAATGAGCAGTTCTTC. This encodes CASRPGLAYNEQFF. The chain uses TRBV6-5 and TRBJ2-1, with 7 bases identical to TRBD2. There are 14 residues in the CDR3. Germline V lookup: CDR1 MNHEY, CDR2 SVGAGI. The junction had 4 bases not matched to a gene; V was cut back by 6 bases and J by 2 bases.

To note about this clone: In the same sample, other DNA sequences code for this CDR3. The J gene is TRBJ2-1, the V gene TRBV5-4; 11 nucleotides line up with TRBD2. The ends lost 4 bases at V and 6 bases at J; junction bases unmatched: 9. This CDR3 spans 16 amino acids. CDR1 SGHNT and CDR2 YYREEE come from the germline V gene (reference sequence). CDR3 sequence reads: CASSPLLAGGPNEQFF. Written as DNA, the CDR3 is TGTGCCAGCAGCCCATTGCTAGCGGGAGGCCCCAATGAGCAGTTCTTC.

The J gene is TRBJ2-3, the V gene TRBV5-1, with TRBD2 matching 7 bases. The CDR3 has 17 residues. V shed 4 bases and J 5 bases; nucleotides not matched to a gene: 16. From germline, CDR1 is SGHRS and CDR2 YFSETQ. The CDR3 here is CASSLAGRLARLDTQYF. The CDR3 DNA sequence: TGCGCCAGCAGCCTGGCCGGAAGACTAGCCAGATTAGATACGCAGTATTTT.

The chain combines TRBV18 with TRBJ2-3; 9 bases are a match to TRBD2. The junction had 7 bases not matched to a gene; V was cut back by 0 bases and J by 6 bases. Germline V CDR1 and CDR2: KGHSH, LQKENI. The CDR3 totals 16 residues. As DNA, the CDR3 is TGTGCCAGCTCACCACCTAGCGGGAGTGCACCGGATACGCAGTATTTT. Its translation: CASSPPSGSAPDTQYF.

Points on this clone: The germline gene is not matched at one end of the junction; a read error may be the cause. The rearrangement links TRBV5-4 to TRBJ2-3; tentative D call: TRBD1 (5 bases). CDR1 and CDR2 (germline): SGHNT, YYREEE (reference sequence). This CDR3 comprises 15 residues. The CDR3 here is CASSRSSQGSDTQYF. The CDR3, as DNA: TGCGCCAGCAGCCGAAGCTCGCAGGGATCAGATACGCAGTATTTT.

This clone was seen a few times. The CDR3 here is CASSLEELRWFF. The CDR3 DNA reads TGTGCCAGCAGCTTAGAAGAGCTACGGTGGTTCTTC. V gene TRBV7-9 combines with J gene TRBJ2-1; D is uncertain. Germline V gives CDR1 SEHNR, CDR2 FQNEAQ (reference sequence). Trimming cost V 1 base and J 15 bases, with 13 bases left between them. This CDR3 has 12 amino acids.

The chain links TRBV27 to TRBJ1-1; 11 nucleotides match TRBD1. From germline, CDR1 is MNHEY and CDR2 SMNVEV (reference sequence). With V trimmed by 6 bases and J by 1 base, 7 bases remained unmatched. The CDR3 has 16 residues. As DNA, the CDR3 is TGTGCCAGCAGAACATTAGGACAGGGGGCGAACACTGAAGCTTTCTTT. The encoded protein is CASRTLGQGANTEAFF.

This clone has more than one count but fewer than ten. J is TRBJ2-7 and V is TRBV6-1; 11 bases match TRBD1. CDR1 and CDR2 (germline): MNHNS, SASEGT. The V segment lost 6 bases and the J segment 6 bases; nucleotides outside the gene matches: 10. This CDR3 is 15 amino acids long. DNA of the CDR3: TGTGCCAGCAGCGGACAGGGGGCGCGTTGGGTCGAGCAGTACTTC. It is translated as CASSGQGARWVEQYF.

This clone occurred a few times. V usage is TRBV28 and J usage is TRBJ1-4; 7 bases align to TRBD1. CDR3 length equals 18 residues. V was clipped by 2 bases and J by 8 bases; unmatched bases: 17. CDR1 and CDR2 from the germline V gene are MDHEN and SYDVKM. CDR3 protein: CASSLDAQGMVVGEKLFF. CDR3 sequence (DNA): TGTGCCAGCAGTTTAGACGCACAGGGGATGGTTGTTGGGGAAAAACTGTTTTTT.

The chain uses TRBV29-1 and TRBJ1-2; TRBD1 is a possible D gene (5 bases). From germline, CDR1 is SQVTM and CDR2 ANQGSEA. V was clipped by 6 bases and J by 2 bases, with 13 bases between them. This CDR3 spans 13 amino acids. The CDR3 sequence is CSVGGQPNYGYTF. Written as DNA, the CDR3 is TGCAGCGTGGGAGGACAACCCAACTATGGCTACACCTTC.

This clone has a count of ten or more. V and J are TRBV2 and TRBJ2-1; 12 nucleotides line up with TRBD1. V shed 6 bases, J shed 8 bases, and the junction held 5 bases outside the gene matches. CDR1 SNHLY and CDR2 FYNNEI come from the germline V gene. The CDR3 sequence is 14 residues long. CDR3 amino acids: CASSRDRGPDEQFF. CDR3 coding DNA: TGTGCCAGCAGCCGGGACAGGGGGCCGGATGAGCAGTTCTTC.

The chain has TRBV4-2 and TRBJ2-1, with 7 bases fitting TRBD2. V shed 0 bases, J shed 5 bases, and the junction held 7 bases outside the gene matches. The CDR3 totals 16 residues. The germline gives CDR1 LGHNA, CDR2 YNFKEQ. This chain's CDR3 is CASSQDRLAADNEQFF. The CDR3 DNA reads as TGTGCCAGCAGCCAAGACCGTCTAGCGGCAGACAATGAGCAGTTCTTC.

This clone has a handful of counts. V and J are TRBV5-6 and TRBJ2-7; TRBD1 matches at 8 bases. This CDR3 region has 19 residues. With 4 bases clipped from V and 0 bases from J, the junction kept 18 bases outside the gene matches. Germline CDR1 and CDR2: SGHDT and YYEEEE. The CDR3 region is CASSLRTGWSSGSSYEQYF. For the CDR3, the DNA is TGTGCCAGCAGCCTAAGGACAGGGTGGAGTAGCGGCAGCTCCTACGAGCAGTACTTC.

This clone turned up a few times. The CDR3 DNA follows: TGTGCCAGCAGCTTGGGACTAGCTCTCTACAATGAGCAGTTCTTC. The encoded protein is CASSLGLALYNEQFF. The chain links TRBV7-2 to TRBJ2-1; TRBD2 agrees at 9 bases. V shed 3 bases, J shed 3 bases, and the junction held 3 bases outside the gene matches. Germline V gives CDR1 SGHTA, CDR2 FQGNSA. The CDR3 loop spans 15 amino acids.

V gene TRBV14 combines with J gene TRBJ2-7; D ambiguous. Germline-derived CDR1 and CDR2 are SGHDN and FVKESK. Trimming cost V 4 bases and J 4 bases, with 11 bases left between them. The CDR3 is 13 residues long. CDR3 in amino acids: CASSPSRLYEQYF. CDR3 in DNA: TGTGCCAGCAGCCCGTCCCGTTTATACGAGCAGTACTTC.

The V and J genes are TRBV29-1 and TRBJ2-5; tentative D call: TRBD1 (5 bases). Trimming took off 8 bases at V and 1 base at J, with 11 bases between the two ends. The CDR3 covers 12 residues. Germline loops: CDR1 SQVTM, CDR2 ANQGSEA. In DNA, the CDR3 is TGCAGCTTCTTGACAGTCCAAGAGACCCAGTACTTC. The encoded protein is CSFLTVQETQYF. Complete variable domain (other parts from reference TRBV29-1 and TRBJ2-5): SAVISQKPSRDICQRGTSLTIQCQVDSQVTMMFWYRQQPGQSLTLIATANQGSEATYESGFVIDKFPISRPNLTFSTLTVSNMSPEDSSIYLCSFLTVQETQYFGPGTRLLVL.

Only a few counts were recorded for this clone. The chain couples TRBV11-2 to TRBJ2-3; D uncertain. V dropped 1 base and J dropped 0 bases, with 11 bases sitting between them. In germline, CDR1 is SGHAT, CDR2 FQNNGV. This CDR3 has 16 amino acids. CDR3 sequence: CASSLGLGTSTDTQYF. CDR3 in DNA: TGTGCCAGCAGCTTAGGGTTGGGAACTAGCACAGATACGCAGTATTTT.

The table lists this clone with a few counts. This chain uses TRBV7-2 with TRBJ1-2; TRBD1 is a possible D gene (5 bases). The CDR3 loop spans 17 amino acids. V gave up 2 bases and J gave up 6 bases, with 22 bases separating them. CDR1 is SGHTA, CDR2 FQGNSA, per germline. The CDR3 loop reads CASSLNPGAGKKDGYTF. For the CDR3, the DNA is TGTGCCAGCAGCTTAAATCCGGGAGCAGGGAAAAAGGATGGCTACACCTTC.

This sequence joins TRBV27 and TRBJ1-2; tentatively, D is TRBD1 (6 bases). Germline assignment: CDR1 MNHEY and CDR2 SMNVEV (reference sequence). The CDR3 contains 13 residues. Trimming shortened V by 3 bases and J by 8 bases, and 13 bases separated the two germline ends. In DNA, the CDR3 is TGTGCCAGCAGTTTCGAGGGGGGCCACGGCTACACCTTC. It specifies CASSFEGGHGYTF.

The table lists this clone with a few counts. This chain connects TRBV11-2 to TRBJ2-7; TRBD2 might be the D (6 bases). CDR3 length: 15 residues. V was trimmed by 2 bases and J by 3 bases, leaving 14 bases between them. The V gene's germline CDR1 is SGHAT and CDR2 FQNNGV. CDR3 DNA sequence: TGTGCCAGCAGCTTATCATCCGGAGGGCACTACGAGCAGTACTTC. Translation gives CASSLSSGGHYEQYF.

This clone was seen a handful of times. The rearrangement uses TRBV5-1 and TRBJ2-5, with D maybe TRBD1 (5 bases). Trimming pared 4 bases from V and 0 bases from J, leaving 16 bases between. This CDR3 region has 16 residues. CDR1 and CDR2 (germline): SGHRS, YFSETQ. The DNA for the CDR3 is TGCGCCAGCAGCCTCCCCTCAGGGCGGTACCAAGAGACCCAGTACTTC. Translated, it gives CASSLPSGRYQETQYF.

This rearrangement joins TRBV29-1 to TRBJ2-7, with 10 bases that match TRBD2. The germline V gene has CDR1 SQVTM and CDR2 ANQGSEA. Trimming at V came to 7 bases and at J to 2 bases, leaving 2 bases not matched to a gene. This CDR3 is 12 amino acids long. The CDR3 region has the DNA TGCAGCGGGGGGACTAGCGCCTACGAGCAGTACTTC. Its translation: CSGGTSAYEQYF.

The chain recombines TRBV7-2 with TRBJ2-7, with D possibly being TRBD1 or TRBD2 (5 bases each). V was cut by 5 bases and J by 7 bases, with 18 bases left in between. The germline V gene encodes CDR1 SGHTA and CDR2 FQGNSA. The CDR3 runs 14 residues. The chain's CDR3 is CASSPGAGRLEQYF. CDR3 bases: TGTGCCAGCAGCCCCGGGGCCGGACGTCTTGAGCAGTACTTC.

This clone was detected only a few times. The CDR3 sequence: CASRGGQGYNEQFF. In DNA form, the CDR3 reads TGTGCCAGCAGAGGTGGACAGGGCTACAATGAGCAGTTCTTC. The chain combines TRBV5-8 with TRBJ2-1, with TRBD1 matching 8 bases. Germline lookup yields CDR1 SGHTS and CDR2 YDEGEE. V lost 5 bases, J lost 3 bases, and 4 bases stayed unmatched. This CDR3 is 14 amino acids long.

This clone was counted between two and nine times. Other DNA sequences in this specimen translate into the identical CDR3. This rearrangement joins TRBV7-2 to TRBJ2-5, with 9 bases identical to TRBD2. CDR3 size: 14 residues. V dropped 3 bases and J dropped 1; count of bases not matched to a gene: 0. The germline gives CDR1 SGHTA, CDR2 FQGNSA. CDR3 sequence reads: CASSLTSGQETQYF. DNA for the CDR3: TGTGCCAGCAGCTTGACTAGCGGCCAAGAGACCCAGTACTTC.